This T cell receptor beta chain was obtained from a study of blood T cell repertoires in COVID-19. Study information: Sites in the United States, Italy and Spain provided acute and convalescent COVID-19 samples.

The CDR3 runs to 14 residues. Trimming removed 4 bases from V and 3 bases from J; junction bases left unmatched: 7. Germline V CDR1 and CDR2: SGHRS, YFSETQ. Study processing details: Scientists estimated how many nucleated cells there were by amplifying reference gene primers. TCRdb's copy holds only in-frame clones and misses some; the assay was immunoSEQ multiplex PCR. The D gene and trimming were derived from the DNA, and the V and J assignments and clone size from that table. The sample holds some 130,000 clones, roughly three quarters seen once. This clonotype was obtained from a woman aged 65 to 85 with acute or convalescent COVID-19. Sequencing input: peripheral blood. This rearrangement joins TRBV5-1 to TRBJ2-7, with 7 positions matching TRBD1. CDR3 in amino acids: CASSSKGQHYEQYF. DNA of the CDR3: TGCGCCAGCAGCAGCAAGGGACAGCACTACGAGCAGTACTTC.